This T cell receptor beta chain was sequenced during a study of T cells in Graves' hyperthyroidism and ophthalmopathy. Template material for amplifying TCR beta CDR3 regions consisted of RNA transcripts. First-round RT-PCR targeting the TCR CDR3 was performed with the HTBI primer set. TCRdb redid the calling of the multiplex PCR reads with MiXCR, one entry per CDR3 protein. The sample consists of hundreds of thousands of distinct CDR3 sequences, roughly a quarter of them appearing once. This clonotype showed up many times. The cohort's ophthalmopathy patients, a group with duration under 3 months, had a Clinical Activity Score of at least 3 and a NOSPECS grade of at least 4. The origin of this receptor is a woman aged 25 to 39 with Graves' ophthalmopathy. The sequenced material came from blood.

In DNA form, the CDR3 reads TGCAGTGCTAGAGATAGACGGGCGGCGAACACCGGGGAGCTGTTTTTT. Residues: CSARDRRAANTGELFF. The chain recombines TRBV20-1 with TRBJ2-2; D uncertain. Trimming took 0 bases from V and 0 from J, leaving 11 bases between them. Germline V gene data show CDR1 as DFQATT and CDR2 as SNEGSKA (reference sequence). The CDR3 spans 16 residues.